This passage covers 5 T cell receptor beta chains from one sample sequenced in a study of blood T cell repertoires in COVID-19. The table came from immunoSEQ multiplex PCR; TCRdb's copy has only in-frame clones and leaves some out. Of 65,000 or so clones listed, about 85% are singletons. Sequenced: peripheral blood. The source of these receptors is a human donor with acute or convalescent COVID-19. The donor label of this sample is uncertain.

There are many counts of this clone. V usage is TRBV19 and J usage is TRBJ1-2; D uncertain. Germline V gene sequence: CDR1 LNHDA, CDR2 SQIVND (reference sequence). V gave up 0 bases and J gave up 4 bases, with 9 bases separating them. The CDR3 spans 14 residues. CDR3 in DNA: TGTGCCAGTAGTATAGATTCGGGAAGCTATGGCTACACCTTC. This gives the protein CASSIDSGSYGYTF.

V gene TRBV20-1 combines with J gene TRBJ2-7; 14 bases map to TRBD2. There are 15 residues in the CDR3. The V gene's germline CDR1 is DFQATT and CDR2 SNEGSKA (reference sequence). The J segment lost 4 bases and the V segment lost 3 bases, leaving 5 bases of the junction unmatched. CDR3 protein: CSASAGTSGRYEQYF. CDR3 nucleotides: TGCAGTGCTAGTGCCGGGACTAGCGGGAGATACGAGCAGTACTTC.

The V gene is TRBV28, the J gene TRBJ2-5, with TRBD2 identical over 9 bases. The CDR3 has 17 residues. Per germline, CDR1 MDHEN and CDR2 SYDVKM. V lost 4 bases, J lost 7 bases, and 16 bases stayed unmatched. The CDR3 DNA sequence: TGTGCCAGCAGTTCCCCCCCCCTAGCGGGAATGCAGGGGACCCAGTACTTC. It translates to CASSSPPLAGMQGTQYF.

This rearrangement joins TRBV4-1 to TRBJ2-7; D is perhaps TRBD1 (7 bases). V lost 0 bases and J 3 bases, leaving 12 bases between the germline ends. This CDR3 has 15 residues. In germline, CDR1 is MGHRA, CDR2 YSYEKL. This CDR3 is CASSQDYQGGYEQYF. CDR3 nucleotide sequence: TGCGCCAGCAGCCAAGATTATCAGGGGGGCTACGAGCAGTACTTC.

This chain uses TRBV6-4 with TRBJ2-7; perhaps TRBD1 as D (5 bases). The V gene lost 2 bases and the J gene lost 6 bases, with 14 bases spanning the gap. Germline lookup yields CDR1 MRHNA and CDR2 SNTAGT. This CDR3 region has 14 residues. In DNA form, the CDR3 reads TGTGCCAGCAGTGACGACAGCCTCCCTCGCGAGCAGTACGTC. It is translated as CASSDDSLPREQYV.